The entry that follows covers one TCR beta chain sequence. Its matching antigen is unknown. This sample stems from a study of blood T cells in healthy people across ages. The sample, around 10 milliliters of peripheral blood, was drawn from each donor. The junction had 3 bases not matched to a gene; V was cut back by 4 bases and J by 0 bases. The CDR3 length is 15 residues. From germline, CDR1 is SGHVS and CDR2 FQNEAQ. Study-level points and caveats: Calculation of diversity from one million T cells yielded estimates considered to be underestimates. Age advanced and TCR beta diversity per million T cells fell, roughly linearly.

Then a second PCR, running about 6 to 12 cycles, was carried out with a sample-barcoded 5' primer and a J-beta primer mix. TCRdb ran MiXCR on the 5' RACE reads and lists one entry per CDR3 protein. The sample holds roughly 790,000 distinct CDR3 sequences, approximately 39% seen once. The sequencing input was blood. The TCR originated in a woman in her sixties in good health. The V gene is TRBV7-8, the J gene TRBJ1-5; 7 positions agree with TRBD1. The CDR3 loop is CASSSDRVSNQPQHF. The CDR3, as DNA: TGTGCCAGCAGCTCTGACAGGGTTAGCAATCAGCCCCAGCATTTT.